This TCR beta chain emerged from a study of blood T cell repertoires in COVID-19. Overall study: The United States, Italy and Spain were the sources of the acute and convalescent COVID-19 samples. T cells, B-cell-depleted T cells, or PBMCs provided the cDNA or gDNA that served as material.

The germline V and J ends were trimmed by 4 bases and 2 bases, with 11 bases remaining between them. Germline lookup yields CDR1 LGHDT and CDR2 YNNKEL (reference sequence). The CDR3 spans 14 residues. Original data processing: Amplification from reference gene primers served as the basis for estimated nucleated cell counts. Profiling relied on immunoSEQ multiplex PCR, and the TCRdb table lists in-frame clones only, not all of them. The V and J calls and clone size come from that table; D and trimming were worked out from the DNA. The sample has about 220,000 clones; roughly 89% are singletons. Recruitment covered 20 to 25 US areas and drew participants whose ages spanned roughly 18 to 100 years.

Material: PBMCs or T cells enriched from blood (not recorded which). The V and J genes are TRBV3-1 (or the pseudogene TRBV3-2) and TRBJ2-5, with D tentatively TRBD1 (5 bases). The source of this sequence is a woman in her twenties or thirties with acute COVID-19. The CDR3 loop reads CASSPTDRQETQYF. Written as DNA, the CDR3 is TGTGCCAGCAGCCCTACAGACAGACAAGAGACCCAGTACTTC.